The clone carrying this T cell receptor beta chain was counted ten times or more. The authors built TCR beta libraries using iRepertoire HTBI primers and Arm-PCR of CDR3 regions. TCRdb re-derived calls from the multiplex PCR reads in MiXCR, one entry per CDR3 protein. This table holds about 610,000 distinct CDR3 sequences, 15% to 20% found once. V gave up 9 bases and J gave up 2 bases; unmatched junction bases: 10. This CDR3 spans 15 amino acids. The germline V gene encodes CDR1 LNHNV and CDR2 YYDKDF (reference sequence). Stated time point: newly diagnosed GD, antithyroid drugs for less than 3 months. The authors made the TCR library using RNA they extracted from PBMCs. These data originate in a study of regulatory T cells in long-lasting Graves disease. This same sample was also taken into another study, of T cells in Graves' hyperthyroidism and ophthalmopathy.

Source: peripheral blood mononuclear cells (PBMCs), taken at new diagnosis, from a patient treated with antithyroid drugs. The clonotype originates from a man between 18 and 29 years old with Graves disease. This chain connects TRBV15 to TRBJ2-1, with 7 bases fitting TRBD2. The CDR3 sequence: CATKRLAVTYNEQFF. CDR3 nucleotide sequence: TGTGCCACGAAGAGACTAGCCGTAACCTACAATGAGCAGTTCTTC.